The T cell receptor (beta chain) under discussion was sequenced for a study of shared clonotypes between healthy human individuals. Turning to the study itself: CD8 memory received one plate per donor, CD8 naive two, CD4 memory three and CD4 naive three.

Study results and limitations: Clonotypes shared by all four sorted-subset donors had higher generation probabilities than non-shared clonotypes.

This CDR3 has 21 amino acids. Profiled with immunoSEQ multiplex PCR; TCRdb holds only in-frame clones, not every one. The table lists over 700,000 clones, about two thirds of them singletons. With respect to this clone: Antigen unknown.

The V gene is TRBV21-1, the J gene TRBJ2-2; the table's D call, TRBD2, was not checked against the DNA. TRBV21-1 is noted as a pseudogene. This clonotype was obtained from a woman aged 25 to 39 in good health. Material: memory CD4+ T cells sorted from blood. The sample's subset: CD45RA-negative fraction. DNA for the CDR3: TGTGCCAGCAGCAAAATCGGCGGGACTCCATATCGAACACCGGACACCGGGGAGCTGTTTTTT. Amino acid sequence: CASSKIGGTPYRTPDTGELFF.